This T cell receptor (beta chain) stems from a study of cytomegalovirus exposure and HLA in healthy donors. Notes on the study in general: Compared with the approximately 680-donor mean, an Asian-associated ancestry cluster reportedly had fewer N-insertions, according to a later analysis. Beyond CMV serostatus, there was no information to go on about immune exposure. Overall, roughly 160 TCR beta chains were annotated as cytomegalovirus-associated.

Trimming removed 0 bases from V and 4 bases from J; junction bases left unmatched: 3. The germline gives CDR1 SGDLS, CDR2 YYNGEE. The CDR3 length is 16 residues. PCR used 60 Vbeta primers and 13 Jbeta primers. The protocol was immunoSEQ multiplex PCR, while the TCRdb copy is restricted to in-frame clones and leaves out a portion. The data contain about 150,000 clones, around 79% of them singletons. Points on this clone: The target antigen is unknown.

This chain links TRBV9 with TRBJ2-2, with 10 bases lining up with TRBD2. The TCR sequence derives from a man aged 18 to 30 in good health and CMV-seronegative. Sequencing was done on a sample of PBMCs. CDR3 protein: CASSVASGGATGELFF. The CDR3, as DNA: TGTGCCAGCAGCGTAGCGAGCGGGGGGGCCACCGGGGAGCTGTTTTTT. Filled out from reference TRBV9 and TRBJ2-2, the complete variable domain reads DSGVTQTPKHLITATGQRVTLRCSPRSGDLSVYWYQQSLDQGLQFLIQYYNGEERAKGNILERFSAQQFPDLHSELNLSSLELGDSALYFCASSVASGGATGELFFGEGSRLTVL.